This is a list of T cell receptor beta chains from one sample in a study of blood T cell repertoires in COVID-19. Generated by immunoSEQ multiplex PCR, the TCRdb table keeps only in-frame clones and is missing some. The table lists 150,000 to 200,000 clones, around nine tenths of them singletons, with roughly 0.77% in the top ten. The sample taken for sequencing was PBMCs or T cells enriched from blood (not recorded which). Receptors were obtained from a woman aged 18-29 years who had recovered from COVID-19. Both conserved end residues are part of each CDR3. Each record gives: V gene, D gene, clone size, J gene, CDR3 protein, CDR3 DNA. The D gene is left open where the match is weak. Rows give clone size only sometimes, using once, few, many, or a class for an expanded clone.

>TRBV10-2|TRBD2|-|TRBJ2-7
CASSAGVVYEQYF
TGCGCCAGCAGCGCGGGGGTGGTCTACGAGCAGTACTTC
>TRBV21-1|-|-|TRBJ1-2
CASSKAGRGHPSYGYTF
TGTGCCAGCAGCAAAGCTGGCAGGGGCCATCCTTCATATGGCTACACCTTC
>TRBV6-5|-|-|TRBJ1-1
CASSYRRANEAFF
TGTGCCAGCAGTTATCGCAGGGCGAATGAAGCTTTCTTT
>TRBV19|-|-|TRBJ1-3
CASSIEPSSGNTIYF
TGTGCCAGTAGTATAGAGCCCAGCTCTGGAAACACCATATATTTT
>TRBV4-3|-|few|TRBJ1-2
CASSQVGGRRKNYGYTF
TGCGCCAGCAGCCAAGTTGGTGGACGGAGGAAAAACTATGGCTACACCTTC
>TRBV11-2|TRBD1|-|TRBJ1-1
CASSLVGTGWTEAFF
TGTGCCAGCAGCTTAGTAGGGACAGGATGGACTGAAGCTTTCTTT
>TRBV3-1/TRBV3-2|-|-|TRBJ1-3
CASSQEITGGNTIYF
TGTGCCAGCAGCCAAGAGATAACAGGAGGAAACACCATATATTTT
>TRBV7-2|TRBD1|-|TRBJ2-1
CASSLFGTGGRNEQFF
TGTGCCAGCAGCTTATTTGGAACAGGGGGCAGGAATGAGCAGTTCTTC
>TRBV5-1|TRBD1|-|TRBJ2-7
CASSYRGSHSYEQYF
TGCGCCAGCAGCTACAGGGGTTCTCATTCCTACGAGCAGTACTTC
>TRBV19|-|-|TRBJ1-5
CASSIGRDQPQHF
TGTGCCAGTAGTATTGGCAGGGATCAGCCCCAGCATTTT
>TRBV12-3/TRBV12-4|-|-|TRBJ1-1
CASSQPRSTEAFF
TGTGCCAGCAGTCAGCCTAGGTCAACTGAAGCTTTCTTT
>TRBV29-1|TRBD1|-|TRBJ2-5
CSARRGPQETQYF
TGCAGCGCCCGCAGGGGGCCCCAAGAGACCCAGTACTTC
>TRBV28|-|-|TRBJ2-7
CASNPQRTYEQYF
TGTGCCAGCAATCCTCAGAGGACCTACGAGCAGTACTTC
>TRBV29-1|-|-|TRBJ2-3
CSVRKGGDTQYF
TGCAGCGTCCGAAAGGGCGGGGATACGCAGTATTTT
>TRBV2|-|-|TRBJ2-7
CASTEGHYYEQYF
TGTGCCAGCACCGAGGGACACTACTACGAGCAGTACTTC
>TRBV15|-|-|TRBJ1-5
CATSRDSRSNQPQHF
TGTGCCACCAGCAGAGATTCCAGGAGCAATCAGCCCCAGCATTTT
>TRBV4-2|-|-|TRBJ2-3
CASSQDWTKADTQYF
TGTGCCAGCAGCCAAGATTGGACTAAAGCCGATACGCAGTATTTT
>TRBV3-1/TRBV3-2|-|-|TRBJ1-1
CASSHWGGGMNTEAFF
TGTGCCAGCAGCCATTGGGGGGGCGGTATGAACACTGAAGCTTTCTTT
>TRBV27|TRBD2|-|TRBJ2-7
CASSLGLAGSLEQYF
TGTGCCAGCAGTTTAGGACTAGCGGGATCGCTCGAGCAGTACTTC
>TRBV6-1|-|once|TRBJ2-6
CASSEARDSSSGANVLTF
TGTGCCAGCAGTGAAGCGCGAGATAGTTCTTCTGGGGCCAACGTCCTGACTTTC
>TRBV5-1|TRBD1|once|TRBJ1-4
CASSDTQGAYEKLFF
TGCGCCAGCAGCGATACCCAGGGGGCTTACGAAAAACTGTTTTTT
>TRBV12-3/TRBV12-4|-|-|TRBJ1-4
CASSWANEKLFF
TGTGCCAGCAGCTGGGCGAATGAAAAACTGTTTTTT
>TRBV11-3|TRBD1|-|TRBJ2-3
CASSAGTGRPSTQYF
TGTGCCAGCAGCGCTGGGACAGGGAGGCCTAGTACGCAGTATTTT
>TRBV30|TRBD2|-|TRBJ2-2
CAWSDSGRDTGELFF
TGTGCCTGGAGTGATAGCGGGAGAGACACCGGGGAGCTGTTTTTT
>TRBV28|TRBD2|-|TRBJ2-2
CASSFLSGRTGELFF
TGTGCCAGCAGTTTTCTCAGCGGGAGGACCGGGGAGCTGTTTTTT
>TRBV4-2|-|once|TRBJ1-1
CASSPGGDTEAFF
TGTGCCAGCAGCCCAGGAGGGGACACTGAAGCTTTCTTT
>TRBV11-3|TRBD2|-|TRBJ2-1
CASSLDSGSADEQFF
TGTGCCAGCAGCTTAGATAGCGGGAGCGCCGATGAGCAGTTCTTC
>TRBV20-1|TRBD1|-|TRBJ2-2
CSASWGQQGAPGELFF
TGCAGTGCTAGTTGGGGCCAACAGGGGGCGCCCGGGGAGCTGTTTTTT
>TRBV27|TRBD2|-|TRBJ2-1
CASCAGTSGGNEQFF
TGTGCCAGCTGCGCCGGGACTAGCGGGGGGAATGAGCAGTTCTTC
>TRBV7-9|TRBD2|-|TRBJ2-6
CASSLIAGPSHGANVLTF
TGTGCCAGCAGCCTGATAGCGGGCCCTTCCCACGGGGCCAACGTCCTGACTTTC
>TRBV28|-|-|TRBJ1-5
CASGTALYSNQPQHF
TGTGCCAGCGGAACAGCTCTTTATAGCAATCAGCCCCAGCATTTT
>TRBV2|-|-|TRBJ2-3
CASPRQPGEDFTDTQYF
TGTGCCAGCCCTCGCCAGCCCGGAGAAGACTTCACAGATACGCAGTATTTT
>TRBV6-6|-|-|TRBJ1-1
CASNPWVRMNTEAFF
TGTGCCAGCAATCCTTGGGTGAGGATGAACACTGAAGCTTTCTTT
>TRBV7-9|-|-|TRBJ2-5
CASSYDRTQETQYF
TGTGCCAGCAGCTACGACAGGACGCAAGAGACCCAGTACTTC
>TRBV19|TRBD1|-|TRBJ2-1
CASSRAGGDSYNEQFF
TGTGCCAGTAGTAGGGCAGGGGGCGACTCCTACAATGAGCAGTTCTTC
>TRBV6-5|-|-|TRBJ1-3
CASSRGATDGNTIYF
TGTGCCAGCAGTCGGGGGGCAACTGATGGAAACACCATATATTTT
>TRBV28|TRBD2|once|TRBJ2-1
CASSFPSLGLAGGREQFF
TGTGCCAGCAGTTTCCCTTCCCTGGGACTAGCGGGAGGTAGGGAGCAGTTCTTC
>TRBV6-5|-|-|TRBJ1-2
CASSYGSRNGYTF
TGTGCCAGCAGTTACGGGAGCCGCAATGGCTACACCTTC
>TRBV11-2|TRBD1|-|TRBJ1-2
CASSLPGGAHYGYTF
TGTGCCAGCAGCTTACCAGGGGGCGCGCACTATGGCTACACCTTC
>TRBV12-5|-|-|TRBJ2-1
CASGPLIQEQFF
TGTGCTAGTGGTCCCCTTATACAAGAGCAGTTCTTC
>TRBV5-5|TRBD1|-|TRBJ1-2
CASSRGQGRLGYTF
TGTGCCAGCAGCAGGGGACAGGGCCGCTTAGGCTACACCTTC
>TRBV27|-|-|TRBJ1-2
CASSPDRLYGYTF
TGTGCCAGCAGTCCAGACAGGCTCTATGGCTACACCTTC
>TRBV5-6|-|-|TRBJ2-7
CASRIHLAGRFYEQYF
TGTGCCAGCAGGATCCACTTGGCGGGGAGGTTCTACGAGCAGTACTTC
>TRBV9|-|-|TRBJ2-3
CASSFEPTDTQYF
TGTGCCAGCAGCTTCGAGCCGACAGATACGCAGTATTTT
>TRBV6-5|-|-|TRBJ2-7
CASSYGPDYEQYF
TGTGCCAGCAGTTACGGCCCAGACTACGAGCAGTACTTC
>TRBV9|TRBD2|-|TRBJ2-5
CASARGTSGTVAQYF
TGTGCCAGCGCCCGAGGGACTAGCGGTACCGTGGCCCAGTACTTC
>TRBV3-1/TRBV3-2|TRBD1|-|TRBJ1-6
CASSRGQGSNNSPLHF
TGTGCCAGCAGCCGGGGACAGGGGAGTAATAATTCACCCCTCCACTTT
>TRBV7-6|TRBD2|once|TRBJ2-7
CASSSWTSGSYEQYF
TGTGCCAGCAGCTCCTGGACTAGCGGGAGCTACGAGCAGTACTTC
>TRBV4-1|TRBD2|-|TRBJ2-1
CASSQDRLAIRNEQFF
TGCGCCAGCAGCCAAGATAGACTAGCTATTCGAAATGAGCAGTTCTTC
>TRBV3-1/TRBV3-2|-|few|TRBJ1-2
CASSFRTANYGYTF
TGTGCCAGCAGCTTCCGGACAGCTAACTATGGCTACACCTTC
>TRBV28|-|-|TRBJ2-7
CASSFNPSFPAPYEQYF
TGTGCCAGCAGTTTCAATCCTAGCTTTCCAGCCCCCTACGAGCAGTACTTC
>TRBV27|TRBD2|-|TRBJ2-7
CASSGTSGIYEQYF
TGTGCCAGCAGCGGGACTAGCGGGATCTACGAGCAGTACTTC